This T cell receptor (beta chain) was captured by sequencing in a study of cytomegalovirus exposure and HLA in healthy donors. Broader study findings: There were a few CMV-associated chains whose specificity for CMV antigens was confirmed in vitro. The authors considered a cluster of highly shared sequence variants likely to be a sequencing artifact. Analysis was performed later, and it showed HLA-associated TCR beta chains to be more clonally expanded than equally common others.

The PCR used 60 Vbeta and 13 Jbeta primers. Sequencing was performed with immunoSEQ multiplex PCR; in TCRdb, only in-frame clones are kept and a portion is missing. This table has approximately 150,000 clones, approximately 82% appearing once. CDR3 size: 14 residues. Germline V lookup: CDR1 LNHDA, CDR2 SQIVND (reference sequence). Between the trimmed V and J ends, which lost 1 base and 0 bases, there was a span of 7 bases. As regards this clone: The target antigen is unknown.

Sample: PBMCs. The receptor comes from a male donor in good health and CMV-seronegative. The gene calls are TRBV19 and TRBJ2-7; D ambiguous. This CDR3 is CASSIGYPSYEQYF. CDR3 nucleotides: TGTGCCAGTAGTATAGGCTACCCCTCCTACGAGCAGTACTTC.